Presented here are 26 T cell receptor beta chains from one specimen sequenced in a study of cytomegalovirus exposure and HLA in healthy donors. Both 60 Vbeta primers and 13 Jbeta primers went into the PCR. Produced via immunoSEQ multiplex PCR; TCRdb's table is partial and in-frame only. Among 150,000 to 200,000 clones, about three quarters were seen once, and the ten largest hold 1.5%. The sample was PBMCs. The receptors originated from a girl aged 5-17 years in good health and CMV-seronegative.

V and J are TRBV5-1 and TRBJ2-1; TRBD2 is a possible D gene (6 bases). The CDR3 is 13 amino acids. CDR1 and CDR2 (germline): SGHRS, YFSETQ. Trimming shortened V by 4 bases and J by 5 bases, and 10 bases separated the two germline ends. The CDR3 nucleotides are TGCGCCAGCAGCCCGGACTATAACAATGAGCAGTTCTTC. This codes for CASSPDYNNEQFF.

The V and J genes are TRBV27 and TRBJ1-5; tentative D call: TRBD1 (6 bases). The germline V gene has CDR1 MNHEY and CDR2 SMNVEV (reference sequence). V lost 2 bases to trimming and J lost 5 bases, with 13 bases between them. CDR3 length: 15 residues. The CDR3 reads CASSLTGQGYQPQHF. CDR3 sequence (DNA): TGTGCCAGCAGTTTAACGGGGCAGGGGTATCAGCCCCAGCATTTT.

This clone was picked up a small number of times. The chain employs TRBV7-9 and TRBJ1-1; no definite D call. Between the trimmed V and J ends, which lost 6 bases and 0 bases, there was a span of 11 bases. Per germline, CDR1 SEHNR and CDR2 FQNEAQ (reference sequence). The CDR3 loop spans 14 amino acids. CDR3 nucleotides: TGTGCCAGCAGTAAAGAAACAATGAACACTGAAGCTTTCTTT. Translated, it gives CASSKETMNTEAFF.

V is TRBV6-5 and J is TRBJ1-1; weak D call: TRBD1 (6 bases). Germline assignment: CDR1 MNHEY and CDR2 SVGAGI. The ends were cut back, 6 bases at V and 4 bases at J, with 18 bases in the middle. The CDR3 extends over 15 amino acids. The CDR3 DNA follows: TGTGCCAGCAGCCCTAATTACAGGGATGGCACTGAAGCTTTCTTT. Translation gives CASSPNYRDGTEAFF.

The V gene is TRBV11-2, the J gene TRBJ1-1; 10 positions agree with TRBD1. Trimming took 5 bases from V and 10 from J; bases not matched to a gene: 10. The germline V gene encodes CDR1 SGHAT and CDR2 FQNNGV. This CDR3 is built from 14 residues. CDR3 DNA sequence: TGTGCCAGCAGCCGGGACAGGGGAGCCCAGGGAGCTTTCTTT. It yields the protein CASSRDRGAQGAFF. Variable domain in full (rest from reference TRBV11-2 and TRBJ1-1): EAGVAQSPRYKIIEKRQSVAFWCNPISGHATLYWYQQILGQGPKLLIQFQNNGVVDDSQLPKDRFSAERLKGVDSTLKIQPAKLEDSAVYLCASSRDRGAQGAFFGQGTRLTVV.

The CDR3 region is CASSLSPGGTEPLHF. The CDR3 bases are TGCGCCAGCAGCTTGTCTCCGGGGGGCACCGAACCCCTCCACTTT. The rearrangement links TRBV5-1 to TRBJ1-6, with D perhaps TRBD1 (6 bases). The germline V gene encodes CDR1 SGHRS and CDR2 YFSETQ. The CDR3 loop spans 15 amino acids. V was clipped by 1 base and J by 12 bases, with 17 bases between them.

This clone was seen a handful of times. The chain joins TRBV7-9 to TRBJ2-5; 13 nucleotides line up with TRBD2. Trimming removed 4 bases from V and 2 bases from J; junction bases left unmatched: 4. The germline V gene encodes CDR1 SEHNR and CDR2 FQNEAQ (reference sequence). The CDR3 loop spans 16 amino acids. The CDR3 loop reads CASSSGLAGSQETQYF. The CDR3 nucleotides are TGTGCCAGCAGCTCGGGACTAGCGGGGTCGCAAGAGACCCAGTACTTC.

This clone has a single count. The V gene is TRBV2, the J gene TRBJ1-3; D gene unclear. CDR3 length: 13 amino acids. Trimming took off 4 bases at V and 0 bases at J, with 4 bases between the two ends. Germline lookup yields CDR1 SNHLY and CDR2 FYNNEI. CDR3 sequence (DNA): TGTGCCAGCAGTGTATCCTCTGGAAACACCATATATTTT. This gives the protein CASSVSSGNTIYF. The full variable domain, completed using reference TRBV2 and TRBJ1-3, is EPEVTQTPSHQVTQMGQEVILRCVPISNHLYFYWYRQILGQKVEFLVSFYNNEISEKSEIFDDQFSVERPDGSNFTLKIRSTKLEDSAMYFCASSVSSGNTIYFGEGSWLTVV.

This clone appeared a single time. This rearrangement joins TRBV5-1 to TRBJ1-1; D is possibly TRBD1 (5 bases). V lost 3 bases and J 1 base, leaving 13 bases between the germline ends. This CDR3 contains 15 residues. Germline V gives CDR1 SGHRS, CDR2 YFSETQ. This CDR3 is CASSSDRTQNTEAFF. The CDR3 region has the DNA TGCGCCAGCAGCTCCGACAGAACCCAGAACACTGAAGCTTTCTTT.

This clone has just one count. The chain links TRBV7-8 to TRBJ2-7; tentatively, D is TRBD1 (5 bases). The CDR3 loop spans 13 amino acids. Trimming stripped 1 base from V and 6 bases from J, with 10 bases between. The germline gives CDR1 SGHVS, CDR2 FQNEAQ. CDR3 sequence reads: CASSLGQIGEQYF. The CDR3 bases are TGTGCCAGCAGCTTAGGACAGATTGGCGAGCAGTACTTC.

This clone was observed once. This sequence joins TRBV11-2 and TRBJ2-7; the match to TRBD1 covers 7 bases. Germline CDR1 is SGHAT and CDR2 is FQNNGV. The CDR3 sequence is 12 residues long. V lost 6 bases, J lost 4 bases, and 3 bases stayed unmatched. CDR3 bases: TGTGCCAGCAGGCCACAGGGGTACGAGCAGTACTTC. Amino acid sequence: CASRPQGYEQYF.

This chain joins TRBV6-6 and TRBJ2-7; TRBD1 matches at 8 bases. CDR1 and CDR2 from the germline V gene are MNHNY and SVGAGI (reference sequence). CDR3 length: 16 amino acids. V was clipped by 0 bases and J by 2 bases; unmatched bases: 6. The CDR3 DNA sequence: TGTGCCAGCAGTTACTCGAAGGACAGGGCGGCCTACGAGCAGTACTTC. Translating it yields CASSYSKDRAAYEQYF.

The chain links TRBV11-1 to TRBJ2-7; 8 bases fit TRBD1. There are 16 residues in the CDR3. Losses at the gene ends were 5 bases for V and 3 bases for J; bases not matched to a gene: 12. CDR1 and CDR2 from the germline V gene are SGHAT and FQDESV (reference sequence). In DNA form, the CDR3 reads TGTGCCAGCAGCCTACGACAGGGGTCAGCCCTCTACGAGCAGTACTTC. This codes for CASSLRQGSALYEQYF.

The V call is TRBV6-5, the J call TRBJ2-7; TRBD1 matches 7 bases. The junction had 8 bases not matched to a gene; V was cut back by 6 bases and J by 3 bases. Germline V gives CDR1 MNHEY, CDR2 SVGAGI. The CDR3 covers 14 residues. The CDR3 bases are TGTGCCAGCAGGCCTACAGGGGTCAACTACGAGCAGTACTTC. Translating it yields CASRPTGVNYEQYF.

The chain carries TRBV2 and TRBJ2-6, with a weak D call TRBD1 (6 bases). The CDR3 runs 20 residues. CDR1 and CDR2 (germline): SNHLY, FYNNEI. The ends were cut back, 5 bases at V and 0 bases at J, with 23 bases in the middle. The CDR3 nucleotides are TGTGCCAGCAGTTCCCTACAGGGACCCTCAGGCTTCTCTGGGGCCAACGTCCTGACTTTC. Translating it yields CASSSLQGPSGFSGANVLTF.

The CDR3 sequence: CASSTRGRGVVYTF. The CDR3 DNA reads TGTGCCAGCAGCACCCGGGGCAGGGGGGTCGTCTACACCTTC. J is TRBJ1-2 and V is TRBV9; 7 nucleotides match TRBD1. This CDR3 contains 14 residues. J lost 10 bases, V lost 4 bases, and 13 bases had no gene match. Germline V lookup: CDR1 SGDLS, CDR2 YYNGEE.

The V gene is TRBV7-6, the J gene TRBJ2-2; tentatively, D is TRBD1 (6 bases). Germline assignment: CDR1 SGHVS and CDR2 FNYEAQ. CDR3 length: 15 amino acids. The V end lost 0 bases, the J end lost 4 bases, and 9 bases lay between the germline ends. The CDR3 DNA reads TGTGCCAGCAGCTTAGCGACAGGAATCACCGGGGAGCTGTTTTTT. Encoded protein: CASSLATGITGELFF.

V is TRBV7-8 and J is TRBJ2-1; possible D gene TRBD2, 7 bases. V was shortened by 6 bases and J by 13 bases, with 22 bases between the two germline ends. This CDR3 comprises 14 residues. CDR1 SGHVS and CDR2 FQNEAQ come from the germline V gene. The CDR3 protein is CASRDSRGGGGQFF. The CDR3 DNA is TGTGCCAGCAGGGACAGCAGGGGTGGGGGGGGACAGTTCTTC.

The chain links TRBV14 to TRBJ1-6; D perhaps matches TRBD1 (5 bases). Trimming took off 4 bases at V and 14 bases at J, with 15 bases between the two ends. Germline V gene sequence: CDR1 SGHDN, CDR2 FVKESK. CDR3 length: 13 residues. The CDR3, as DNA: TGTGCCAGCAGCCCCAGGGTACAAGGATCCCTCCACTTT. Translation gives CASSPRVQGSLHF.

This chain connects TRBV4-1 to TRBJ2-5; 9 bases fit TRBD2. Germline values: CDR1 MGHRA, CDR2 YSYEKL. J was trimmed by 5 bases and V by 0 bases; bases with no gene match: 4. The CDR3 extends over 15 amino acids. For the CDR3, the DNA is TGCGCCAGCAGCCAAGATTACCTAGCGGGGGAGACCCAGTACTTC. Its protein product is CASSQDYLAGETQYF.

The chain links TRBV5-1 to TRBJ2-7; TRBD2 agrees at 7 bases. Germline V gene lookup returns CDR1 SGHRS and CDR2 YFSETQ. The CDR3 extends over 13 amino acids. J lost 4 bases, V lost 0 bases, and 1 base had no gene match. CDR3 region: CASSLVGGYEQYF. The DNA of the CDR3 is TGCGCCAGCAGCTTGGTGGGGGGGTACGAGCAGTACTTC.

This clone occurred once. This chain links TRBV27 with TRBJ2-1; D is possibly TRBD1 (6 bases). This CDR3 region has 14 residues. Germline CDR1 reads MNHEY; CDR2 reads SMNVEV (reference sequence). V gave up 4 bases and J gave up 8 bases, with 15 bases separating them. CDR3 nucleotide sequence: TGTGCCAGCAGTTCCCTCAAGTACAGGGATGAGCAGTTCTTC. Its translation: CASSSLKYRDEQFF.

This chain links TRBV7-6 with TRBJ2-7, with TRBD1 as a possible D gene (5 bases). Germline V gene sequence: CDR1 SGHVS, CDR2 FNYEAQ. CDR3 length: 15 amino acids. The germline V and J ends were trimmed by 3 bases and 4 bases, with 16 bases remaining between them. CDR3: CASSFSGQGGYEQYF. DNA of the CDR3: TGTGCCAGCAGCTTTTCCGGACAAGGTGGTTACGAGCAGTACTTC.

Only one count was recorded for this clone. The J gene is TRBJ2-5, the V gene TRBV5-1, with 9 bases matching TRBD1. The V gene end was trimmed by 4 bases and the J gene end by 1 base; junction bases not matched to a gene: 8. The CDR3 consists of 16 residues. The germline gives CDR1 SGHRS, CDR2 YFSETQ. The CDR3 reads CASSLDRGNFQETQYF. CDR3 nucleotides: TGCGCCAGCAGCCTGGACAGGGGAAACTTCCAAGAGACCCAGTACTTC.

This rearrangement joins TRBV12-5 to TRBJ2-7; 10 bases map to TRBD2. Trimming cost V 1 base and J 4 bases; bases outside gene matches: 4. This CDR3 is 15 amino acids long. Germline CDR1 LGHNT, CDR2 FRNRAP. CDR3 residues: CASGLERGGRYEQYF. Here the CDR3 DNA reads TGTGCTAGTGGTTTGGAGCGGGGGGGAAGGTACGAGCAGTACTTC. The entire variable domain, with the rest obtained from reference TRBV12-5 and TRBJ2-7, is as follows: DARVTQTPRHKVTEMGQEVTMRCQPILGHNTVFWYRQTMMQGLELLAYFRNRAPLDDSGMPKDRFSAEMPDATLATLKIQPSEPRDSAVYFCASGLERGGRYEQYFGPGTRLTVT.

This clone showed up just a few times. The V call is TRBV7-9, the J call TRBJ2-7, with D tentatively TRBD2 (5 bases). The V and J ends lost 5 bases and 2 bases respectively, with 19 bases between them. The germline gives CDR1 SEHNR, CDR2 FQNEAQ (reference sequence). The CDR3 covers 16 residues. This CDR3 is CASSPPGELRPYEQYF. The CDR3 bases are TGTGCCAGCAGCCCCCCCGGGGAGCTGCGCCCCTACGAGCAGTACTTC.